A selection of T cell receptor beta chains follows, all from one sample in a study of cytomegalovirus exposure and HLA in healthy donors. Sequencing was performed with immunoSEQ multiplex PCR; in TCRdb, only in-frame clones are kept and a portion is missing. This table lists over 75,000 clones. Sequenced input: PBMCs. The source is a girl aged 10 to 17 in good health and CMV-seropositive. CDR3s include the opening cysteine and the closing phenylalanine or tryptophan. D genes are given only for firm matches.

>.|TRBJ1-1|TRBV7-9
CASSLVLRDEAFF
TGTGCCAGCAGCTTAGTACTACGGGATGAAGCTTTCTTT
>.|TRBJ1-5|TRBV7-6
CASSPGANQPQHF
TGTGCCAGCAGCCCGGGAGCCAATCAGCCCCAGCATTTT
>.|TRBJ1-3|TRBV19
CASSIAGGAGNTIYF
TGTGCCAGTAGTATAGCCGGAGGAGCTGGAAACACCATATATTTT
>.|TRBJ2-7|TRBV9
CASSVIWSYEQYF
TGTGCCAGCAGCGTTATTTGGAGCTACGAGCAGTACTTC
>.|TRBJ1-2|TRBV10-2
CASSSRQDYGYTF
TGCGCCAGCAGTTCCCGGCAGGACTATGGCTACACCTTC
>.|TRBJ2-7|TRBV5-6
CASSFGGTIDEQYF
TGTGCCAGCAGCTTTGGGGGGACGATAGACGAGCAGTACTTC
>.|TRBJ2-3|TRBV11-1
CASSLGQGGDTQYF
TGTGCCAGCAGCTTAGGGCAAGGCGGGGATACGCAGTATTTT
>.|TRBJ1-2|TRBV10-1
CASTIGEVSYGYTF
TGCGCCAGCACGATCGGGGAGGTGAGCTATGGCTACACCTTC
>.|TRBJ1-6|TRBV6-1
CASSSHRDWNSPLHF
TGTGCCAGCAGTAGTCACAGGGATTGGAATTCACCCCTCCACTTT
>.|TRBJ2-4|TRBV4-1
CASRAASNIQYF
TGCGCCAGCAGAGCGGCCTCGAACATTCAGTACTTC
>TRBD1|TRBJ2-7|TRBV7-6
CASSLGGDRSYEQYF
TGTGCCAGCAGCTTAGGGGGGGACAGGTCCTACGAGCAGTACTTC
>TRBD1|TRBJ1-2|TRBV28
CASSWEPQGAVGYGYTF
TGTGCCAGCAGTTGGGAACCACAGGGGGCCGTCGGCTATGGCTACACCTTC
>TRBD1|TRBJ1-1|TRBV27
CASSSYRGNGSAFF
TGTGCCAGCAGCTCATACAGGGGCAATGGGTCAGCTTTCTTT
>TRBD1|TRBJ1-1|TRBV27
CASKTGGNTEAFF
TGTGCCAGCAAAACAGGGGGGAATACTGAAGCTTTCTTT
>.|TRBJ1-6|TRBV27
CASSQLSGANSYNSPLHF
TGTGCCAGCAGCCAACTATCAGGGGCGAACTCCTATAATTCACCCCTCCACTTT
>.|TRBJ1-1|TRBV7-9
CASSGPGHLNTEAFF
TGTGCCAGCAGCGGTCCGGGACACCTGAACACTGAAGCTTTCTTT
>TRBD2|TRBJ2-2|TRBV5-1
CASSFLGGITGELFF
TGCGCCAGCAGCTTTCTGGGGGGGATCACCGGGGAGCTGTTTTTT
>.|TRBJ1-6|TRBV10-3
CAISETDSGAPLLPF
TGTGCCATCAGTGAGACCGACTCAGGGGCTCCTCTCCTCCCCTTT
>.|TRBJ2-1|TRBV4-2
CASSHYSSYNEQFF
TGTGCCAGCAGCCATTACAGCTCCTACAATGAGCAGTTCTTC
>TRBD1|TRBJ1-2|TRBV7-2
CASSSPLRQGIGYTF
TGTGCCAGCAGCTCCCCCCTTAGACAGGGGATCGGCTACACCTTC
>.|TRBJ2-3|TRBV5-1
CASSLGLDTQYF
TGCGCCAGCAGCTTGGGACTAGATACGCAGTATTTT
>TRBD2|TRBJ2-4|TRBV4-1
CASSQVMGEGKNIQYF
TGCGCCAGCAGCCAAGTCATGGGGGAGGGCAAAAACATTCAGTACTTC
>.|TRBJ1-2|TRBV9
CASSVRSEGGNYGYTF
TGTGCCAGCAGCGTAAGGTCCGAAGGGGGAAACTATGGCTACACCTTC
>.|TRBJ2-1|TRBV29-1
CSVHHERGFDEQFF
TGCAGCGTCCACCATGAAAGGGGCTTCGATGAGCAGTTCTTC